Following are 25 T cell receptor beta chains from one sample sequenced in a study of blood T cell repertoires in COVID-19. Clones were read by immunoSEQ multiplex PCR, and TCRdb kept only the in-frame ones, dropping some. The data show a few hundred thousand clones, around 86% seen once. The specimen was peripheral blood. The receptors were gathered from an older woman with COVID-19, enrolled during active disease.

This clone was counted a single time. The chain has TRBV11-2 and TRBJ2-7, with 9 bases identical to TRBD2. The germline V gene has CDR1 SGHAT and CDR2 FQNNGV. V lost 0 bases and J lost 2; bases outside the gene matches: 5. CDR3 length: 16 amino acids. The CDR3 bases are TGTGCCAGCAGCTTAGAGCGACTAGCGGTTGCCTACGAGCAGTACTTC. It translates to CASSLERLAVAYEQYF. Based on the CDR3 plus reference TRBV11-2 and TRBJ2-7, the full variable domain is EAGVAQSPRYKIIEKRQSVAFWCNPISGHATLYWYQQILGQGPKLLIQFQNNGVVDDSQLPKDRFSAERLKGVDSTLKIQPAKLEDSAVYLCASSLERLAVAYEQYFGPGTRLTVT.

The chain has TRBV19 and TRBJ1-4, with D perhaps matching TRBD1 (6 bases). The CDR3 loop spans 15 amino acids. From germline, CDR1 is LNHDA and CDR2 SQIVND (reference sequence). Trimming took off 6 bases at V and 5 bases at J, with 16 bases between the two ends. This CDR3 reads CASSDSSGTNEKLFF. CDR3 sequence (DNA): TGTGCCAGTAGCGACAGCTCCGGGACAAATGAAAAACTGTTTTTT.

V gene TRBV18 combines with J gene TRBJ1-3, with TRBD1 matching over 8 bases. J lost 4 bases, V lost 4 bases, and 9 bases had no gene match. The CDR3 length is 16 residues. Germline V CDR1 and CDR2: KGHSH, LQKENI. The CDR3 sequence: CASSRQWDRSGNTIYF. The CDR3 region has the DNA TGTGCCAGCTCACGCCAATGGGACAGGTCAGGAAACACCATATATTTT. Variable domain in full (rest from reference TRBV18 and TRBJ1-3): NAGVMQNPRHLVRRRGQEARLRCSPMKGHSHVYWYRQLPEEGLKFMVYLQKENIIDESGMPKERFSAEFPKEGPSILRIQQVVRGDSAAYFCASSRQWDRSGNTIYFGEGSWLTVV.

The rearrangement links TRBV12-3 or TRBV12-4 to TRBJ1-2; 8 bases line up with TRBD1. Germline trimming cut 10 bases from V and 4 bases from J; bases unmatched to any gene: 8. This CDR3 has 13 residues. The DNA of the CDR3 is TGTGCCACCAGACAGGGGTTCGGCTATGGCTACACCTTC. Its translation is CATRQGFGYGYTF.

This clone was seen a handful of times. The chain joins TRBV7-9 to TRBJ1-3; D possibly corresponds to TRBD1 (5 bases). The CDR3 is 15 amino acids. Trimming pared 5 bases from V and 4 bases from J, leaving 15 bases between. From germline, CDR1 is SEHNR and CDR2 FQNEAQ (reference sequence). CDR3 protein: CASSNGAPLGNTIYF. The CDR3 coding sequence is TGTGCCAGCAGCAATGGGGCACCCCTGGGAAACACCATATATTTT.

V is TRBV16 and J is TRBJ1-1; 10 bases agree with TRBD1. V shed 0 bases, J shed 11 bases, and the junction held 9 bases outside the gene matches. Germline CDR1 is KGHSY and CDR2 is FQNENV. The CDR3 length is 15 residues. The CDR3 spells CASSQSPDRGREAFF. In DNA form, the CDR3 reads TGTGCCAGCAGCCAATCCCCCGACAGGGGGCGAGAGGCTTTCTTT.

In DNA form, the CDR3 reads TGTGCCATCAGTGAGGGCCCCGGGACAGGGGGCTACGAGCAGTACTTC. Translated, it gives CAISEGPGTGGYEQYF. The chain carries TRBV10-3 and TRBJ2-7, with TRBD1 identical over 11 bases. V gave up 2 bases and J gave up 3 bases; unmatched junction bases: 6. This CDR3 has 16 residues. Looked up from germline, CDR1 is ENHRY and CDR2 is SYGVKD.

The chain carries TRBV9 and TRBJ2-5; 12 bases are a match to TRBD2. Per the germline V gene, CDR1 is SGDLS and CDR2 is YYNGEE. This CDR3 is built from 17 residues. Trimming at V came to 0 bases and at J to 2 bases, leaving 5 bases not matched to a gene. As DNA, the CDR3 is TGTGCCAGCAGCGTAGCTCCTCTAGCGGGAGGGCAAGAGACCCAGTACTTC. Its translation is CASSVAPLAGGQETQYF.

This clone was found once. The chain employs TRBV28 and TRBJ2-7, with 7 nucleotides matching TRBD1. With V trimmed by 6 bases and J by 3 bases, 5 bases remained unmatched. The CDR3 consists of 13 residues. From germline, CDR1 is MDHEN and CDR2 SYDVKM. Here the CDR3 reads CASRLGGVYEQYF. The CDR3, as DNA: TGTGCCAGCAGATTAGGGGGCGTCTACGAGCAGTACTTC.

The V and J genes are TRBV2 and TRBJ1-5; D gene uncertain. Germline V gene data show CDR1 as SNHLY and CDR2 as FYNNEI. V was shortened by 0 bases and J by 5 bases, with 8 bases between the two germline ends. This CDR3 is 14 amino acids long. This CDR3 is CASSEAADYQPQHF. The CDR3 nucleotides are TGTGCCAGCAGTGAAGCGGCAGACTATCAGCCCCAGCATTTT.

The J gene is TRBJ1-5, the V gene TRBV18; weak D call: TRBD1 (6 bases). This CDR3 contains 13 residues. The V gene's germline CDR1 is KGHSH and CDR2 LQKENI. Trimming shortened V by 2 bases and J by 7 bases, and 9 bases separated the two germline ends. DNA of the CDR3: TGTGCCAGCTCACCAAACAGGGAACAGCCCCAGCATTTT. Translating gives CASSPNREQPQHF. The entire variable domain, with the rest obtained from reference TRBV18 and TRBJ1-5, is as follows: NAGVMQNPRHLVRRRGQEARLRCSPMKGHSHVYWYRQLPEEGLKFMVYLQKENIIDESGMPKERFSAEFPKEGPSILRIQQVVRGDSAAYFCASSPNREQPQHFGDGTRLSIL.

V usage is TRBV24-1 and J usage is TRBJ2-3, with 13 positions matching TRBD2. The CDR3 is 16 residues long. V was clipped by 1 base and J by 6 bases; unmatched bases: 3. Germline CDR1 reads KGHDR; CDR2 reads SFDVKD. The CDR3 region is CATSDFKTSGGDTQYF. The CDR3 DNA sequence: TGTGCCACCAGTGATTTCAAGACTAGCGGGGGGGATACGCAGTATTTT.

CDR3 residues: CATAGGAGNEKLFF. The CDR3 bases are TGTGCCACCGCAGGGGGCGCGGGGAATGAAAAACTGTTTTTT. The V call is TRBV19, the J call TRBJ1-4, with 8 bases lining up with TRBD1. In germline, CDR1 is LNHDA, CDR2 SQIVND (reference sequence). Trimming at V came to 10 bases and at J to 5 bases, leaving 9 bases not matched to a gene. CDR3 length equals 14 residues.

The chain recombines TRBV19 with TRBJ1-5; 9 nucleotides match TRBD1. J gave up 7 bases and V 2 bases, and 6 bases lay outside the gene matches. The CDR3 covers 15 residues. From germline, CDR1 is LNHDA and CDR2 SQIVND (reference sequence). The CDR3 is CASSISGTGNQPQHF. The CDR3 region has the DNA TGTGCCAGTAGTATAAGTGGGACAGGGAACCAGCCCCAGCATTTT.

The chain joins TRBV29-1 to TRBJ2-2; possibly TRBD1 for D (7 bases). The CDR3 has 13 amino acids. Trimming pared 3 bases from V and 5 bases from J, leaving 10 bases between. Germline values: CDR1 SQVTM, CDR2 ANQGSEA. The CDR3 sequence is CSVETGRTGELFF. The CDR3 DNA follows: TGCAGCGTTGAGACAGGGAGGACCGGGGAGCTGTTTTTT.

The chain links TRBV28 to TRBJ2-1; 9 bases line up with TRBD2. Trimming removed 2 bases from V and 6 bases from J; junction bases left unmatched: 5. CDR3 length: 15 amino acids. Germline CDR1 and CDR2: MDHEN and SYDVKM. CDR3 sequence: CASSLAGGQFNEQFF. The CDR3 nucleotides read TGTGCCAGCAGTTTAGCGGGAGGGCAGTTCAATGAGCAGTTCTTC.

The chain has TRBV7-2 and TRBJ1-5; no clear D. CDR3 size: 15 residues. V was clipped by 1 base and J by 0 bases, with 7 bases between them. Germline CDR1 SGHTA, CDR2 FQGNSA. CDR3: CASSLDHSSNQPQHF. The CDR3 nucleotides are TGTGCCAGCAGCTTAGATCACAGTAGCAATCAGCCCCAGCATTTT.

The chain joins TRBV30 to TRBJ2-1; TRBD1 agrees at 9 bases. Germline CDR1 GTSNPN, CDR2 SVGIG (reference sequence). The CDR3 has 16 residues. Unmatched junction bases numbered 3, after V lost 0 bases and J lost 0 bases. The CDR3 DNA follows: TGTGCCTGGAGTGTATGGGACAGGGTCTCCTACAATGAGCAGTTCTTC. Translating it yields CAWSVWDRVSYNEQFF.

The CDR3 nucleotides are TGTGCCAGCAGCCTTTCCACGGGACTAGCGGCATACAATGAGCAGTTCTTC. Protein: CASSLSTGLAAYNEQFF. The gene calls are TRBV5-5 and TRBJ2-1, with 11 bases matching TRBD2. CDR3 size: 17 residues. V shed 4 bases and J 4 bases; nucleotides not matched to a gene: 10. Germline V gene sequence: CDR1 SGHKS, CDR2 YYEKEE (reference sequence). Drawing the rest from reference TRBV5-5 and TRBJ2-1, the complete variable domain is DAGVTQSPTHLIKTRGQQVTLRCSPISGHKSVSWYQQVLGQGPQFIFQYYEKEERGRGNFPDRFSARQFPNYSSELNVNALLLGDSALYLCASSLSTGLAAYNEQFFGPGTRLTVL.

The chain employs TRBV2 and TRBJ1-2, with D uncertain. The CDR3 length is 13 residues. The germline gives CDR1 SNHLY, CDR2 FYNNEI. V was pared by 2 bases and J by 7 bases, with 11 bases between. The DNA of the CDR3 is TGTGCCAGCAGTGAAAGAGGGAACGTTGGCTACACCTTC. This codes for CASSERGNVGYTF.

The chain has TRBV3-1 (or the pseudogene TRBV3-2) and TRBJ2-1; 10 nucleotides line up with TRBD2. CDR1 and CDR2 from the germline V gene are LGHDT and YNNKEL (reference sequence). J was trimmed by 7 bases and V by 4 bases; bases with no gene match: 7. CDR3 length: 15 amino acids. The CDR3 coding sequence is TGTGCCAGCAGCCCGCTAGCGGGAGTAAATAATGAGCAGTTCTTC. Encoded protein: CASSPLAGVNNEQFF.

This clone has just a few counts. V usage is TRBV6-5 and J usage is TRBJ1-5; no reliable D call. The CDR3 runs to 13 residues. Deletions cut 0 bases from V and 8 bases from J, with 8 bases between. Germline V CDR1 and CDR2: MNHEY, SVGAGI. The CDR3, as DNA: TGTGCCAGCAGTTACTCGTTAGGAGAGCCCCAGCATTTT. It translates to CASSYSLGEPQHF.

The rearrangement links TRBV5-1 to TRBJ2-1; the D gene is possibly TRBD2 (5 bases). Per the germline V gene, CDR1 is SGHRS and CDR2 is YFSETQ. The CDR3 is 15 residues long. Between the trimmed V and J ends, which lost 1 base and 7 bases, there was a span of 15 bases. CDR3 in DNA: TGCGCCAGCAGCTTGATCGCGGCGTCGGGGAATGAGCAGTTCTTC. It yields the protein CASSLIAASGNEQFF. The variable domain in full, with the rest retrieved from reference TRBV5-1 and TRBJ2-1, is KAGVTQTPRYLIKTRGQQVTLSCSPISGHRSVSWYQQTPGQGLQFLFEYFSETQRNKGNFPGRFSGRQFSNSRSEMNVSTLELGDSALYLCASSLIAASGNEQFFGPGTRLTVL.

This clone was counted a single time. This sequence joins TRBV5-5 and TRBJ1-2; a possible D gene is TRBD1 (5 bases). The CDR3 runs 15 residues. Germline V gives CDR1 SGHKS, CDR2 YYEKEE (reference sequence). V was trimmed by 0 bases and J by 2 bases, leaving 11 bases between them. The CDR3 DNA reads TGTGCCAGCAGCTTGGAAGGGCGGGACAACTATGGCTACACCTTC. This codes for CASSLEGRDNYGYTF.

The chain joins TRBV9 to TRBJ1-2; D gene uncertain. The germline gives CDR1 SGDLS, CDR2 YYNGEE. The CDR3 has 14 residues. Deletions cut 1 base from V and 8 bases from J, with 15 bases between. The CDR3 DNA reads as TGTGCCAGCAGCGTAATGAGTGAGTCAGGAGGCTACACCTTC. It is translated as CASSVMSESGGYTF.